The rows below give T cell receptor beta chains drawn from one sample of a study of regulatory T cells in long-lasting Graves disease. TCRdb reprocessed the multiplex PCR reads via MiXCR and lists one record per CDR3 protein. The data contain approximately 250,000 distinct CDR3 sequences, approximately 20% of them seen just once; the ten biggest clones take up about 20%. Sequenced here: peripheral blood mononuclear cells (PBMCs), sampled at new diagnosis, from a patient treated with antithyroid drugs. These receptors originate from a female donor with Graves disease. Each CDR3 is given with its conserved first and last residue. A D gene is named only where the DNA matches it firmly. Size tells how often a clone was seen (once, few, many) or the class of an expanded clone, and some rows leave it out.

>.|many|TRBV24-1|15|TRBJ2-5
CATSDLRGGEETQYF
TGTGCCACCAGTGATTTGCGGGGAGGAGAAGAGACCCAGTACTTC
>.|many|TRBV24-1|16|TRBJ2-4
CATSDAGTEGWNIQYF
TGTGCCACCAGTGATGCCGGGACCGAAGGATGGAACATTCAGTACTTC
>.|many|TRBV7-2|15|TRBJ2-3
CASSVMGVGTDTQYF
TGTGCCAGCAGCGTAATGGGGGTAGGGACAGATACGCAGTATTTT
>TRBD2|many|TRBV28|21|TRBJ2-4
CASRTDPWRAGAPLAKNIQYF
TGTGCCAGCAGGACGGATCCCTGGCGAGCGGGAGCCCCTCTAGCCAAAAACATTCAGTACTTC
>.|.|TRBV20-1|13|TRBJ2-6
CSATGVGANVLTF
TGCAGTGCTACGGGGGTTGGGGCCAACGTCCTGACTTTC
>TRBD1|many|TRBV6-1|17|TRBJ1-1
CARKPGQGAFGDTEAFF
TGTGCCAGGAAACCGGGACAGGGGGCATTCGGGGACACTGAAGCTTTCTTT
>TRBD2|few|TRBV6-2/TRBV6-3|13|TRBJ2-1
CASTLAGEYEQFF
TGTGCCAGCACGCTAGCGGGAGAATATGAGCAGTTCTTC
>.|.|TRBV29-1|14|TRBJ2-3
CSVEKAASTDTQYF
TGCAGCGTTGAAAAGGCGGCTAGCACAGATACGCAGTATTTT
>.|few|TRBV7-8|16|TRBJ2-2
CASSLYSGPATGELFF
TGTGCCAGCAGCTTATACAGCGGTCCAGCCACCGGGGAGCTGTTTTTT
>TRBD2|many|TRBV7-2|15|TRBJ2-1
CASSLSGGTYNEQFF
TGTGCCAGCAGCTTAAGCGGGGGGACCTACAATGAGCAGTTCTTC
>.|many|TRBV13|13|TRBJ1-2
CASNDGGNYGYTF
TGTGCCAGCAATGATGGGGGGAACTATGGCTACACCTTC
>TRBD1|many|TRBV6-1|16|TRBJ2-7
CASSPPPGTGNYEQYF
TGTGCCAGCAGCCCCCCTCCTGGGACAGGGAACTACGAGCAGTACTTC
>TRBD2|many|TRBV12-3/TRBV12-4|15|TRBJ2-1
CASSSSSGYYNEQFF
TGTGCCAGCAGTTCATCTAGCGGTTATTACAATGAGCAGTTCTTC
>TRBD1|.|TRBV11-3|17|TRBJ2-6
CASSSRDSLSGANVLTF
TGTGCCAGCAGCTCACGGGACAGCCTCTCTGGGGCCAACGTCCTGACTTTC
>TRBD1|.|TRBV4-3|16|TRBJ1-4
CASSQDLTGVNEKLFF
TGCGCCAGCAGCCAAGACCTGACAGGGGTTAATGAAAAACTGTTTTTT
>TRBD2|many|TRBV2|15|TRBJ2-7
CASLLTRLAGDEQYF
TGTGCCAGCCTCCTAACACGACTAGCGGGAGACGAGCAGTACTTC
>TRBD2|many|TRBV20-1|19|TRBJ2-1
CSAIHPGTSGSSSYNEQFF
TGCAGTGCTATACATCCCGGGACTAGCGGGAGTAGCTCCTACAATGAGCAGTTCTTC
>.|many|TRBV20-1|15|TRBJ2-5
CSARVPRRGEETQYF
TGCAGTGCTAGAGTGCCTAGGCGAGGGGAAGAGACCCAGTACTTC
>TRBD2|many|TRBV6-1|16|TRBJ2-5
CASRGAGKGLRETQYF
TGTGCCAGCCGGGGAGCGGGGAAGGGTCTCCGAGAGACCCAGTACTTC
>TRBD1|many|TRBV12-3/TRBV12-4|15|TRBJ1-2
CASSLTLGGQSGYTF
TGTGCCAGCAGTTTAACTTTAGGGGGACAGAGTGGCTACACCTTC